The 20 T cell receptor beta chains below were found in one sample sequenced in a study of T cells in narcolepsy. Generated by immunoSEQ multiplex PCR, the TCRdb table keeps only in-frame clones and is missing some. Found here are approximately 40,000 clones, more than 70% of them singletons; the top ten hold around 1.2%. The sample was CD45RA- memory CD4+ T cells from PBMCs. These receptors originate from a human donor with narcolepsy.

The table lists this clone with a count of one. The V gene is TRBV15, the J gene TRBJ2-3; tentatively, D is TRBD1 or TRBD2 (5 bases each). The CDR3 consists of 14 residues. The V gene's germline CDR1 is LNHNV and CDR2 YYDKDF (reference sequence). Trimming pared 5 bases from V and 2 bases from J, leaving 11 bases between. The CDR3 DNA is TGTGCCACCAGCCCAAGGGACCTCACAGATACGCAGTATTTT. Its translation is CATSPRDLTDTQYF.

This clone was seen more than once but under ten times. This rearrangement joins TRBV27 to TRBJ2-1; D possibly matches TRBD1 or TRBD2 (6 bases each). The CDR3 length is 18 residues. Germline loops: CDR1 MNHEY, CDR2 SMNVEV (reference sequence). Trimming pared 0 bases from V and 7 bases from J, leaving 22 bases between. DNA of the CDR3: TGTGCCAGCAGTTTATCTGGGACTTCGCAGGGGTTTGGGAATGAGCAGTTCTTC. As protein: CASSLSGTSQGFGNEQFF.

The genes are TRBV15 and TRBJ2-7; a weak D match, TRBD2 (6 bases). The V end was cut by 0 bases, the J end by 3 bases, with 6 bases between. Per germline, CDR1 LNHNV and CDR2 YYDKDF (reference sequence). The CDR3 covers 13 residues. The CDR3 DNA reads TGTGCCACCAGCAGAGAGGGGGGCTACGAGCAGTACTTC. Amino acid sequence: CATSREGGYEQYF.

V usage is TRBV11-1 and J usage is TRBJ1-1; TRBD1 agrees at 9 bases. The CDR3 spans 17 residues. V trimming: 6 bases; J trimming: 4 bases; junction bases outside the gene matches: 15. The germline V gene has CDR1 SGHAT and CDR2 FQDESV (reference sequence). CDR3 residues: CASSSSGTGYRRTEAFF. The CDR3 nucleotides read TGTGCCAGCAGTTCGTCCGGGACAGGGTATAGGCGCACTGAAGCTTTCTTT. The full variable domain, with the rest looked up from reference TRBV11-1 and TRBJ1-1, is EAEVAQSPRYKITEKSQAVAFWCDPISGHATLYWYRQILGQGPELLVQFQDESVVDDSQLPKDRFSAERLKGVDSTLKIQPAELGDSAMYLCASSSSGTGYRRTEAFFGQGTRLTVV.

This clone came up a few times. V is TRBV6-5 and J is TRBJ2-6, with D unresolved. CDR1 and CDR2 (germline): MNHEY, SVGAGI. The CDR3 has 16 amino acids. With 4 bases removed from V and 2 bases from J, the gap between germline ends came to 12 bases. This chain's CDR3 is CASSSSVGTGANVLTF. CDR3 DNA: TGTGCCAGCAGTTCCTCTGTGGGAACTGGGGCCAACGTCCTGACTTTC.

This sequence joins TRBV19 and TRBJ2-6, with 7 bases fitting TRBD1. Trimming cost V 6 bases and J 4 bases; bases outside gene matches: 6. Per the germline V gene, CDR1 is LNHDA and CDR2 is SQIVND (reference sequence). This CDR3 has 15 residues. The CDR3 loop reads CASSADRSGANVLTF. CDR3 DNA sequence: TGTGCCAGTAGCGCGGACAGGTCGGGGGCCAACGTCCTGACTTTC.

The chain joins TRBV6-5 to TRBJ2-3, with 12 nucleotides matching TRBD2. CDR1 and CDR2 (germline): MNHEY, SVGAGI. The CDR3 has 16 residues. Losses at the gene ends were 4 bases for V and 6 bases for J; bases not matched to a gene: 8. The CDR3 here is CASSFSLAGGRDTQYF. Written as DNA, the CDR3 is TGTGCCAGCAGTTTCAGTCTAGCGGGGGGGCGGGATACGCAGTATTTT.

The chain is built from TRBV4-3 and TRBJ1-1, with D maybe TRBD1 (5 bases). The V end was cut by 3 bases, the J end by 1 base, with 12 bases between. Per the germline V gene, CDR1 is LGHNA and CDR2 is YSLEER. The CDR3 has 15 amino acids. In nucleotides, the CDR3 is TGCGCCAGCAGCCAGATTGGGGGGGGGAACACTGAAGCTTTCTTT. It translates to CASSQIGGGNTEAFF.

This chain uses TRBV2 with TRBJ2-7; 9 bases are a match to TRBD2. The CDR3 is made up of 14 amino acids. CDR1 is SNHLY, CDR2 FYNNEI, per germline. With V trimmed by 6 bases and J by 4 bases, 7 bases remained unmatched. CDR3 sequence: CASRGREGLYEQYF. The CDR3 DNA reads as TGTGCCAGCAGGGGGCGGGAGGGCCTTTACGAGCAGTACTTC.

The CDR3 bases are TGTGCCAGCACGCGGGCGGGGAACTATGGCTACACCTTC. This codes for CASTRAGNYGYTF. V and J are TRBV6-6 and TRBJ1-2, with D unclear. Germline V gene sequence: CDR1 MNHNY, CDR2 SVGAGI (reference sequence). Trimming removed 7 bases at V and 2 bases at J, with 11 bases between. There are 13 residues in the CDR3.

CDR3 sequence: CASRLWDEQFF. Written as DNA, the CDR3 is TGTGCCAGCAGATTATGGGATGAGCAGTTCTTC. The V and J genes are TRBV6-1 and TRBJ2-1; D remains unclear. The germline V and J ends were trimmed by 6 bases and 8 bases, with 8 bases remaining between them. Per the germline V gene, CDR1 is MNHNS and CDR2 is SASEGT. The CDR3 runs 11 residues.

The chain joins TRBV7-9 to TRBJ1-2; no definite D call. V was trimmed by 4 bases and J by 3 bases, leaving 12 bases between them. Looked up from germline, CDR1 is SEHNR and CDR2 is FQNEAQ (reference sequence). The CDR3 covers 14 residues. The CDR3 nucleotides are TGTGCCAGCAGCTCCGCGGGAGTTGACTATGGCTACACCTTC. Its translation: CASSSAGVDYGYTF.

This sequence joins TRBV29-1 and TRBJ1-1; D might be TRBD1 (6 bases). V was trimmed by 3 bases and J by 4 bases, leaving 12 bases between them. The CDR3 totals 13 residues. Germline V gene sequence: CDR1 SQVTM, CDR2 ANQGSEA. DNA of the CDR3: TGCAGCGTTGATAACGGGGGGGCCACTGAAGCTTTCTTT. Translating it yields CSVDNGGATEAFF.

About this clone: Other DNA sequences in this sample translate to the same CDR3. This sequence joins TRBV18 and TRBJ1-5; perhaps TRBD1 as D (5 bases). Germline CDR1 reads KGHSH; CDR2 reads LQKENI. V was pared by 5 bases and J by 1 base, with 6 bases between. This CDR3 is built from 13 residues. The CDR3 DNA is TGTGCCAGCTCAGAGGGGAGCAATCAGCCCCAGCATTTT. Amino acid sequence: CASSEGSNQPQHF.

The chain joins TRBV19 to TRBJ2-2, with unresolved D. The V gene's germline CDR1 is LNHDA and CDR2 SQIVND (reference sequence). The CDR3 is 14 residues long. V was clipped by 5 bases and J by 2 bases, with 9 bases between them. The CDR3 spells CASSGQANTGELFF. In nucleotides, the CDR3 is TGTGCCAGTAGTGGGCAGGCAAACACCGGGGAGCTGTTTTTT.

The chain couples TRBV11-3 to TRBJ1-3, with D hard to call. The V gene's germline CDR1 is SGHNT and CDR2 YENEEA. The CDR3 is 14 amino acids. Deletions cut 5 bases from V and 5 bases from J, with 13 bases between. This CDR3 reads CASSPQTRRNTIYF. Here the CDR3 DNA reads TGTGCCAGCAGCCCACAGACTAGGAGAAACACCATATATTTT.

This clone was seen just once. V gene TRBV7-6 combines with J gene TRBJ2-3, with TRBD1 as a possible D gene (6 bases). The ends were cut back, 10 bases at V and 0 bases at J, with 17 bases in the middle. Germline lookup yields CDR1 SGHVS and CDR2 FNYEAQ. This CDR3 spans 15 amino acids. The CDR3 nucleotides read TGTGCCACCGCGCAGGGGCCCCAGAGCACAGATACGCAGTATTTT. This translates into CATAQGPQSTDTQYF.

This clone was found once. The chain is built from TRBV5-4 and TRBJ1-2, with D tentatively TRBD1 (6 bases). The germline V and J ends were trimmed by 0 bases and 5 bases, with 17 bases remaining between them. The germline V gene encodes CDR1 SGHNT and CDR2 YYREEE (reference sequence). The CDR3 runs to 16 residues. Here the CDR3 reads CASSLGQGRFRYGYTF. The CDR3 bases are TGTGCCAGCAGCTTGGGGCAGGGGAGATTTCGGTATGGCTACACCTTC.

The chain joins TRBV5-5 to TRBJ2-5; no clear D gene. V gave up 3 bases and J gave up 3 bases, with 9 bases separating them. The CDR3 runs to 13 residues. Per germline, CDR1 SGHKS and CDR2 YYEKEE (reference sequence). CDR3 residues: CASSSVQEETQYF. The CDR3 region has the DNA TGTGCCAGCAGCTCGGTCCAGGAAGAGACCCAGTACTTC.

The chain is built from TRBV10-3 and TRBJ1-1; D not certain. The ends were cut back, 7 bases at V and 1 base at J, with 13 bases in the middle. Per germline, CDR1 ENHRY and CDR2 SYGVKD. This CDR3 has 14 residues. The CDR3 DNA follows: TGTGCCATCAAAATAGACGAGAGGAACACTGAAGCTTTCTTT. Residues: CAIKIDERNTEAFF.